A selection of T cell receptor beta chains follows, all from one sample in a study of graft-versus-host responses after intestinal transplantation. Clones were read by immunoSEQ multiplex PCR, and TCRdb kept only the in-frame ones, dropping some. The table includes tens of thousands of clones, less than 90% detected once. Their cognate antigens are unknown. This sample comprised unstimulated CD4+ T cells sorted from spleen or lymph node cells, obtained before transplant. Source of these receptors: a human donor who was the organ donor for an intestinal transplant. Each CDR3 is given with its conserved first and last residue. The order of the fields is D gene, V gene, J gene, clone size, CDR3 DNA, CDR3 protein. The D gene is left open where the match is weak. Some rows have no size entry. The others give once, few or many, or a class for an expanded clone.

TRBD2	TRBV10-2	TRBJ2-2	once	TGCGCCAGCACCCTAAGCGGGGTAAACACCGGGGAGCTGTTTTTT	CASTLSGVNTGELFF
NA	TRBV6-4	TRBJ2-3	NA	TGTGCCAGCAGACCGGGGGAGTGGGCAGATACGCAGTATTTT	CASRPGEWADTQYF
NA	TRBV12-2	TRBJ2-1	NA	TGTGCAAGTCGCCTGGACGGGGATTCCTACAATGAGCAGTTCTTC	CASRLDGDSYNEQFF
TRBD1	TRBV6-5	TRBJ1-4	NA	TGTGCCAGCAGCTTGACAGGGCTTAATGAAAAACTGTTTTTT	CASSLTGLNEKLFF
TRBD2	TRBV4-3	TRBJ2-7	NA	TGCGCCAGCAGCCTCCGGACTAGCGTCGACGAGCAGTACTTC	CASSLRTSVDEQYF
NA	TRBV5-1	TRBJ2-2	NA	TGCGCCAGAGCCCTCCTTACAGGGCCCACCACCGGGGAGCTGTTTTTT	CARALLTGPTTGELFF
NA	TRBV2	TRBJ1-1	NA	TGTGCCAGCAGTTTAGAGAGGTCCGGGACTGAAGCTTTCTTT	CASSLERSGTEAFF
TRBD2	TRBV4-1	TRBJ2-1	NA	TGCGCCAGCAGCCAAGCGGCTAGCGGGGGATCCAATGAGCAGTTCTTC	CASSQAASGGSNEQFF
NA	TRBV19	TRBJ1-5	NA	TGTGCCAGTACCCCTGGGGGGGGTTGGCCCCAGCATTTT	CASTPGGGWPQHF
TRBD1	TRBV4-1	TRBJ1-4	few	TGCGCCAGCAGCCAGCGGGACAGTAATGAAAAACTGTTTTTT	CASSQRDSNEKLFF
NA	TRBV28	TRBJ1-5	NA	TGTGCCAGCAGTTTGGGGGGAGGAAATCAGCCCCAGCATTTT	CASSLGGGNQPQHF
TRBD1	TRBV5-1	TRBJ1-1	NA	TGCGCCAGCAGCGGACGGACAGGGAGCACTGAAGCTTTCTTT	CASSGRTGSTEAFF
TRBD1	TRBV4-1	TRBJ1-4	NA	TGCGCCAGCAGCCGGTTGACAGGGAGGATTAATGAAAAACTGTTTTTT	CASSRLTGRINEKLFF
NA	TRBV7-2	TRBJ1-2	NA	TGTGCCAGCAGTCGAAGAAGGGGTGACTATGGCTACACCTTC	CASSRRRGDYGYTF
NA	TRBV21-1	TRBJ2-1	few	TGTGCCAGCAGCACCCGGGACTTTTACAATGAGCAGTTCTTC	CASSTRDFYNEQFF
NA	TRBV7-8	TRBJ2-3	NA	TGTGCCAGCAGGCAGGGCACCCGGCGATATAGCACAGATACGCAGTATTTT	CASRQGTRRYSTDTQYF
NA	TRBV6-6	TRBJ1-1	NA	TGTGCCAGCAGTTATGGGACACGGAACACTGAAGCTTTCTTT	CASSYGTRNTEAFF
TRBD2	TRBV19	TRBJ2-2	once	TGTGCCAGTAGCCCGACTAGCGGGAGGGCCGAGAGGGAGCTGTTTTTT	CASSPTSGRAERELFF
TRBD1	TRBV27	TRBJ2-1	NA	TGTGCCAGCAGTTTAGACAGGGGCTCCTACAATGAGCAGTTCTTC	CASSLDRGSYNEQFF
TRBD1	TRBV4-3	TRBJ1-2	NA	TGCGCCAGCAGCCCCGGGACAGGCATGGACTATGGCTACACCTTC	CASSPGTGMDYGYTF
NA	TRBV9	TRBJ2-2	NA	TGTGCCAGCAGCGTAGGCCCCCGTACTCCTTACAGAGCCGGGGAGCTGTTTTTT	CASSVGPRTPYRAGELFF
TRBD2	TRBV7-9	TRBJ2-3	once	TGTGCCAGCAGCCCCCGACTAGCGGGAGACGTGGGAGATACGCAGTATTTT	CASSPRLAGDVGDTQYF
NA	TRBV29-1	TRBJ2-4	NA	TGCAGCGTCGGGTCCGGGACCCTTAGCGGCTTAGCCAAAAACATTCAGTACTTC	CSVGSGTLSGLAKNIQYF
TRBD1	TRBV4-2	TRBJ2-7	once	TGTGCCAGCAGCCAAGCCGGGACAGGATCCTACGAGCAGTACTTC	CASSQAGTGSYEQYF
TRBD1	TRBV11-2	TRBJ2-3	few	TGTGCCAGCAGCTTCGGTAGGGGGCGCACAGATACGCAGTATTTT	CASSFGRGRTDTQYF
TRBD2	TRBV14	TRBJ2-1	NA	TGTGCCAGCAGCCAAGATGGTGGACTAGCTTTGATGAATGAGCAGTTCTTC	CASSQDGGLALMNEQFF
TRBD1	TRBV9	TRBJ2-3	NA	TGTGCCAGCAGCGTAGTAGGGGGCGGCACAGATACGCAGTATTTT	CASSVVGGGTDTQYF
TRBD2	TRBV5-5	TRBJ2-1	NA	TGTGCCAGCAGCTTACTAGCGGGGGGGCCGGTATCCTACAATGAGCAGTTCTTC	CASSLLAGGPVSYNEQFF
NA	TRBV27	TRBJ1-2	NA	TGTGCCAGCAGTCCCCAATACAGTCATGGCTACACCTTC	CASSPQYSHGYTF
TRBD1	TRBV7-2	TRBJ2-7	once	TGTGCCAGCAGCTCGGCAGGGACAGGGTACGAGCAGTACTTC	CASSSAGTGYEQYF
TRBD1	TRBV19	TRBJ1-5	NA	TGTGCCAGTAGTTCGACAGGGCTCTTTCATCAGCCCCAGCATTTT	CASSSTGLFHQPQHF
NA	TRBV6-6	TRBJ1-5	NA	TGTGCCAGCAGTTGGGCCAAAGCCGGGCCCCAGCATTTT	CASSWAKAGPQHF
NA	TRBV30	TRBJ2-1	NA	TGTGCCTGGAGTTTGCGAGCCCATGAGCAGTTCTTC	CAWSLRAHEQFF
NA	TRBV12-5	TRBJ2-7	NA	TGTGCTAGTGGTTTGGTACGGGAAAGAATCGACTACGAGCAGTACTTC	CASGLVRERIDYEQYF
NA	TRBV11-2	TRBJ2-7	NA	TGTGCCAGCAGCTTGGCGAGGTACGAGCAGTACTTC	CASSLARYEQYF
TRBD1	TRBV2	TRBJ2-1	NA	TGTGCCAGCTCAGGGGGAACCTCCTACAATGAGCAGTTCTTC	CASSGGTSYNEQFF
NA	TRBV30	TRBJ2-7	once	TGTGCCTGGAGTGTACAGGCAGGGGCAGCCTACGAGCAGTACTTC	CAWSVQAGAAYEQYF
TRBD2	TRBV29-1	TRBJ2-1	NA	TGCAGCGTTCGGCTAGCGGATGAGCAGTTCTTC	CSVRLADEQFF
NA	TRBV29-1	TRBJ2-2	few	TGCAGCGTTGAAGATCGGCAGCGAAGAACCACCGGGGAGCTGTTTTTT	CSVEDRQRRTTGELFF
TRBD1	TRBV18	TRBJ1-1	NA	TGTGCCAGCTCACGGGAAGACAGGGGTCGAGAAGCTTTCTTT	CASSREDRGREAFF
NA	TRBV19	TRBJ2-7	NA	TGTGCCAGTAAGTCGGGGTCCGAGCAGTACTTC	CASKSGSEQYF
NA	TRBV30	TRBJ1-1	once	TGTGCCTGGAGTGGGGCCTCGAACACTGAAGCTTTCTTT	CAWSGASNTEAFF
TRBD1	TRBV7-9	TRBJ1-4	NA	TGTGCCAGCAGCAGGGGACAGGTACTAAATGAAAAACTGTTTTTT	CASSRGQVLNEKLFF
NA	TRBV27	TRBJ2-3	NA	TGTGCCAGCAGTTTACTCGGACCCGGAGGGACGCAGTATTTT	CASSLLGPGGTQYF
TRBD2	TRBV6-6	TRBJ2-1	few	TGTGCCAGCAGCACTAGCGGGGGGTTCAATGAGCAGTTCTTC	CASSTSGGFNEQFF
NA	TRBV6-1	TRBJ1-1	once	TGTGCCAGCAGTGATCATTTCAGGGGCGCGGTGAACACTGAAGCTTTCTTT	CASSDHFRGAVNTEAFF
TRBD2	TRBV11-2	TRBJ2-1	NA	TGTGCCAGCAGCACCGGACTAGCGTCTAACCATGAGCAGTTCTTC	CASSTGLASNHEQFF
NA	TRBV28	TRBJ1-3	NA	TGTGCCAGCAGCCTAGATTACTCTGGAAACACCATATATTTT	CASSLDYSGNTIYF